These 29 T cell receptor beta chains originate from one sample sequenced in a study of cytomegalovirus exposure and HLA in healthy donors. Researchers ran the PCR with 60 Vbeta and 13 Jbeta primers. TCRdb's table, derived via immunoSEQ multiplex PCR, lists solely in-frame clones and lacks some. The repertoire holds 100,000 to 150,000 clones, with 78% as singletons. Sequencing used PBMCs. These receptor sequences come from a man in his forties in good health and CMV-seronegative.

The chain is built from TRBV6-5 and TRBJ2-7; a possible D gene is TRBD1 (6 bases). Trimming took off 10 bases at V and 6 bases at J, with 16 bases between the two ends. Germline lookup yields CDR1 MNHEY and CDR2 SVGAGI. The CDR3 extends over 12 amino acids. The CDR3 loop reads CANRQVKTEQYF. For the CDR3, the DNA is TGTGCCAACCGACAGGTTAAGACCGAGCAGTACTTC.

The chain carries TRBV4-2 and TRBJ2-3; 8 bases line up with TRBD1. Germline V gene sequence: CDR1 LGHNA, CDR2 YNFKEQ. V lost 5 bases to trimming and J lost 2 bases; unmatched junction nucleotides: 6. CDR3 length: 15 amino acids. CDR3 DNA sequence: TGTGCCAGCAGCTCCGGGACAGGCAACACAGATACGCAGTATTTT. Its protein product is CASSSGTGNTDTQYF.

The gene calls are TRBV11-3 and TRBJ2-2, with D tentatively TRBD2 (5 bases). The V and J ends lost 6 bases and 2 bases respectively, with 10 bases between them. The CDR3 sequence is 14 residues long. Germline-derived CDR1 and CDR2 are SGHNT and YENEEA. The CDR3 nucleotides are TGTGCCAGCAGTCCGGGAATCAACACCGGGGAGCTGTTTTTT. Translated: CASSPGINTGELFF.

The chain couples TRBV5-6 to TRBJ1-2; no reliable D call. Germline loops: CDR1 SGHDT, CDR2 YYEEEE. V gave up 4 bases and J gave up 8 bases, with 15 bases separating them. The CDR3 is 13 amino acids. CDR3 amino acids: CASSRGGNSGYTF. The CDR3 DNA reads TGTGCCAGCAGCCGTGGAGGGAATTCCGGCTACACCTTC. Full variable domain (remainder filled in from reference TRBV5-6 and TRBJ1-2): DAGVTQSPTHLIKTRGQQVTLRCSPKSGHDTVSWYQQALGQGPQFIFQYYEEEERQRGNFPDRFSGHQFPNYSSELNVNALLLGDSALYLCASSRGGNSGYTFGSGTRLTVV.

This chain links TRBV19 with TRBJ1-6; D is unresolved. Germline lookup yields CDR1 LNHDA and CDR2 SQIVND (reference sequence). Trimming pared 4 bases from V and 6 bases from J, leaving 13 bases between. The CDR3 contains 15 residues. CDR3 in amino acids: CASSNGLSGNSPLHF. The CDR3 DNA reads TGTGCCAGTAGTAACGGACTTTCTGGTAATTCACCCCTCCACTTT.

The CDR3 here is CASSQEVQGSYTGANVLTF. CDR3 coding DNA: TGCGCCAGCAGCCAAGAGGTACAGGGGTCATATACTGGGGCCAACGTCCTGACTTTC. V and J are TRBV4-3 and TRBJ2-6; 7 positions agree with TRBD1. The V gene's germline CDR1 is LGHNA and CDR2 YSLEER. The CDR3 is made up of 19 amino acids. J was trimmed by 2 bases and V by 0 bases; bases with no gene match: 10.

This chain uses TRBV6-1 with TRBJ2-7; TRBD2 matches at 8 bases. The V gene's germline CDR1 is MNHNS and CDR2 SASEGT. V dropped 6 bases and J dropped 4; count of bases not matched to a gene: 11. The CDR3 spans 15 residues. CDR3 protein: CASRPAGAGEYEQYF. CDR3 bases: TGTGCCAGCAGGCCAGCGGGGGCCGGGGAGTACGAGCAGTACTTC.

V and J are TRBV5-4 and TRBJ2-5; TRBD2 matches at 11 bases. V shed 4 bases and J 4 bases; nucleotides not matched to a gene: 6. Per the germline V gene, CDR1 is SGHNT and CDR2 is YYREEE (reference sequence). This CDR3 has 15 residues. In DNA, the CDR3 is TGTGCCAGCAGCGATAGCGGGGGGGCCGGAGAGACCCAGTACTTC. This sequence encodes CASSDSGGAGETQYF.

V gene TRBV7-8 combines with J gene TRBJ1-6; 9 bases line up with TRBD1. Germline V gene data show CDR1 as SGHVS and CDR2 as FQNEAQ. V shed 5 bases, J shed 0 bases, and the junction held 2 bases outside the gene matches. The CDR3 runs 16 residues. For the CDR3, the DNA is TGTGCCAGCAGCCCGACAGGGGGCTCCTATAATTCACCCCTCCACTTT. The encoded protein is CASSPTGGSYNSPLHF.

The CDR3 spells CASSQVRQGAGETQYF. CDR3 sequence (DNA): TGTGCCAGCAGCCAAGTACGACAGGGGGCTGGTGAGACCCAGTACTTC. The chain carries TRBV4-2 and TRBJ2-5; 10 bases align to TRBD1. V trimming: 1 base; J trimming: 5 bases; junction bases outside the gene matches: 7. This CDR3 contains 16 residues. CDR1 is LGHNA, CDR2 YNFKEQ, per germline.

The gene calls are TRBV19 and TRBJ2-3, with a weak D call TRBD1 (6 bases). The germline gives CDR1 LNHDA, CDR2 SQIVND (reference sequence). There are 16 residues in the CDR3. V lost 6 bases and J lost 2, with 18 bases in between. The CDR3 bases are TGTGCCAGTAGCTCATTTCTCGGACAGACCACAGATACGCAGTATTTT. This gives the protein CASSSFLGQTTDTQYF. The whole variable domain, remainder taken from reference TRBV19 and TRBJ2-3, is DGGITQSPKYLFRKEGQNVTLSCEQNLNHDAMYWYRQDPGQGLRLIYYSQIVNDFQKGDIAEGYSVSREKKESFPLTVTSAQKNPTAFYLCASSSFLGQTTDTQYFGPGTRLTVL.

This CDR3 is CASSIGTPPGYTEAFF. The CDR3 nucleotides are TGTGCCAGTAGTATAGGGACACCCCCCGGGTACACTGAAGCTTTCTTT. This chain uses TRBV19 with TRBJ1-1; D is perhaps TRBD1 (5 bases). Germline V lookup: CDR1 LNHDA, CDR2 SQIVND (reference sequence). The CDR3 has 16 amino acids. V shed 1 base and J shed 3 bases, with 15 bases lying between them.

The J gene is TRBJ2-1, the V gene TRBV7-9; the D gene is possibly TRBD2 (6 bases). The CDR3 covers 16 residues. Between the trimmed V and J ends, which lost 1 base and 3 bases, there was a span of 13 bases. Germline lookup yields CDR1 SEHNR and CDR2 FQNEAQ (reference sequence). The CDR3 is CASSLGLAGNYNEQFF. The CDR3 nucleotides are TGTGCCAGCAGCTTAGGCTTGGCGGGGAACTACAATGAGCAGTTCTTC.

The chain joins TRBV6-5 to TRBJ2-1; D gene unclear. Germline assignment: CDR1 MNHEY and CDR2 SVGAGI. Trimming removed 2 bases at V and 9 bases at J, with 14 bases between. This CDR3 contains 14 residues. This CDR3 is CASSYQVWVGEQFF. Written as DNA, the CDR3 is TGTGCCAGCAGTTACCAGGTTTGGGTCGGTGAGCAGTTCTTC.

This chain links TRBV7-2 with TRBJ1-1; no definite D call. The V gene lost 0 bases and the J gene lost 4 bases, with 9 bases spanning the gap. This CDR3 has 14 residues. The germline CDR1 and CDR2 sequences are SGHTA and FQGNSA. The CDR3 nucleotides are TGTGCCAGCAGCTTAGCACCGGGTGGCACTGAAGCTTTCTTT. It translates to CASSLAPGGTEAFF.

The chain carries TRBV18 and TRBJ2-7; D gene unclear. Germline V gives CDR1 KGHSH, CDR2 LQKENI. The CDR3 spans 14 residues. The V and J ends lost 5 bases and 0 bases respectively, with 11 bases between them. The CDR3 DNA reads as TGTGCCAGCTCAGACAAAAGATCCTCCTACGAGCAGTACTTC. Translation gives CASSDKRSSYEQYF.

This clone was seen a few times. CDR3 DNA sequence: TGCGCCAGCAGCTTAGGACAGGGTAGGAGCACAGATACGCAGTATTTT. Protein product: CASSLGQGRSTDTQYF. The chain couples TRBV5-1 to TRBJ2-3, with 8 bases matching TRBD1. After removal of 2 bases from V and 0 bases from J, the junction contained 5 bases not matched to a gene. The germline V gene encodes CDR1 SGHRS and CDR2 YFSETQ. This CDR3 spans 16 amino acids.

The chain is built from TRBV6-1 and TRBJ2-7; the D is unclear. This CDR3 is built from 12 residues. Trimming left V 4 bases short and J 5 bases short, with 9 bases between. Looked up from germline, CDR1 is MNHNS and CDR2 is SASEGT. The CDR3 nucleotides read TGTGCCAGCAGTGTGTTTCGGGACGAGCAGTACTTC. Residues: CASSVFRDEQYF.

The CDR3 nucleotides read TGTGCCAGCAGGGACGGAGGGGTAAATGAAAAACTGTTTTTT. Translating gives CASRDGGVNEKLFF. The J gene is TRBJ1-4, the V gene TRBV6-1; TRBD1 is a possible D gene (5 bases). The CDR3 length is 14 residues. Trimming left V 6 bases short and J 5 bases short, with 13 bases between. The V gene's germline CDR1 is MNHNS and CDR2 SASEGT.

This clone appeared a few times. The J gene is TRBJ1-1, the V gene TRBV28, with 9 bases that match TRBD1. CDR1 MDHEN and CDR2 SYDVKM come from the germline V gene. This CDR3 region has 17 residues. The junction had 15 bases not matched to a gene; V was cut back by 6 bases and J by 4 bases. CDR3 DNA sequence: TGTGCCAGCAGCTCCGGGGACAGGGTTTTGAAGGGCACTGAAGCTTTCTTT. This codes for CASSSGDRVLKGTEAFF.

The CDR3 DNA is TGTGCCAGCAGTATCGGGACTTCCAATGAGCAGTTCTTC. Its translation: CASSIGTSNEQFF. V and J are TRBV6-4 and TRBJ2-1; D is possibly TRBD2 (6 bases). The V end lost 5 bases, the J end lost 6 bases, and 11 bases lay between the germline ends. There are 13 residues in the CDR3. Looked up from germline, CDR1 is MRHNA and CDR2 is SNTAGT.

A remark on this clone: The identical CDR3 is also encoded by other nucleotide sequences in the sample. The chain carries TRBV4-2 and TRBJ1-6; TRBD1 might be the D (5 bases). The V and J ends lost 3 bases and 9 bases respectively, with 15 bases between them. CDR3 size: 15 residues. In germline, CDR1 is LGHNA, CDR2 YNFKEQ. The CDR3 coding sequence is TGTGCCAGCAGCCAGGGACTCAACCCTAGTTCACCCCTCCACTTT. Its translation is CASSQGLNPSSPLHF.

This clone was counted a few times. The V call is TRBV11-3, the J call TRBJ1-1; TRBD1 might be the D (5 bases). This CDR3 region has 12 residues. V was pared by 1 base and J by 7 bases, with 7 bases between. CDR1 and CDR2 (germline): SGHNT, YENEEA. CDR3 in DNA: TGTGCCAGCAGCTTAGGACAGAATGAAGCTTTCTTT. Residues: CASSLGQNEAFF.

V gene TRBV14 combines with J gene TRBJ2-1; 8 bases are shared with TRBD1. V lost 2 bases, J lost 6 bases, and 6 bases stayed unmatched. This CDR3 is built from 15 residues. Germline CDR1 SGHDN, CDR2 FVKESK. The chain's CDR3 is CASSQQGAGVNEQFF. The CDR3 nucleotides are TGTGCCAGCAGCCAACAGGGGGCAGGGGTCAATGAGCAGTTCTTC.

The gene calls are TRBV7-3 and TRBJ2-1; 11 bases line up with TRBD1. Per the germline V gene, CDR1 is SGHTA and CDR2 is FQGTGA. This CDR3 comprises 16 residues. J gave up 4 bases and V 4 bases, and 6 bases lay outside the gene matches. As DNA, the CDR3 is TGTGCCAGCAGCTGGACAGGGGGCAGTTATTACAATGAGCAGTTCTTC. This encodes CASSWTGGSYYNEQFF.

The CDR3 spells CATGDGYGYTF. The CDR3 DNA follows: TGTGCCACAGGGGATGGCTATGGCTACACCTTC. V usage is TRBV27 and J usage is TRBJ1-2; perhaps TRBD1 as D (6 bases). The CDR3 runs 11 residues. With 10 bases removed from V and 4 bases from J, the gap between germline ends came to 10 bases. Per the germline V gene, CDR1 is MNHEY and CDR2 is SMNVEV (reference sequence).

This clone was counted between two and nine times. V gene TRBV18 combines with J gene TRBJ2-2; TRBD1 might be the D (7 bases). This CDR3 has 15 residues. Germline lookup yields CDR1 KGHSH and CDR2 LQKENI. V lost 8 bases and J lost 2, with 15 bases in between. CDR3 DNA: TGTGCCAGCCAAGCAGGGGGGATTAACACCGGGGAGCTGTTTTTT. Amino acid sequence: CASQAGGINTGELFF.

Here the CDR3 reads CASSFFIGGVGGYTF. CDR3 nucleotide sequence: TGTGCCAGCAGCTTCTTCATTGGGGGGGTGGGAGGCTACACCTTC. This sequence joins TRBV7-2 and TRBJ1-2, with TRBD1 as a possible D gene (5 bases). Trimming stripped 3 bases from V and 8 bases from J, with 19 bases between. Germline lookup yields CDR1 SGHTA and CDR2 FQGNSA. The CDR3 contains 15 residues.

This chain links TRBV5-1 with TRBJ2-5, with 11 bases fitting TRBD2. The germline gives CDR1 SGHRS, CDR2 YFSETQ. J lost 1 base, V lost 3 bases, and 5 bases had no gene match. There are 16 residues in the CDR3. DNA of the CDR3: TGCGCCAGCAGCTCCCTACTAGCGGGGGTCCAAGAGACCCAGTACTTC. Translating it yields CASSSLLAGVQETQYF.